The rows below give T cell receptor beta chains drawn from one sample of a study of CD8 T cells in ankylosing spondylitis. TCRdb itself ran the 5' RACE reads through MiXCR, one entry per CDR3 protein. The table includes a few hundred thousand distinct CDR3 sequences, approximately 20% detected once. Sample: blood, either unsorted or a sorted T cell fraction (not recorded which). The receptors here all came from a male donor with ankylosing spondylitis. CDR3s leave out the opening cysteine and the closing phenylalanine or tryptophan. The order of the fields is J gene, V gene, CDR3 protein.

j_gene: TRBJ1-1
v_gene: TRBV12-3/TRBV12-4
CDR3aa: ASRPEQGWSEAF

j_gene: TRBJ1-1
v_gene: TRBV7-8
CDR3aa: ASSLARMNTEAF

j_gene: TRBJ2-1
v_gene: TRBV5-1
CDR3aa: ASSLRDSGFNEQF

j_gene: TRBJ2-7
v_gene: TRBV4-3
CDR3aa: ASSPGPTYEQY

j_gene: TRBJ2-7
v_gene: TRBV28
CDR3aa: ASRHGHRPFGNEQY

j_gene: TRBJ2-3
v_gene: TRBV5-5
CDR3aa: ASSLGTSGADTQY

j_gene: TRBJ2-7
v_gene: TRBV5-1
CDR3aa: ASSLDSLSYEQY

j_gene: TRBJ2-7
v_gene: TRBV5-1
CDR3aa: ASSFRVRGAEQY

j_gene: TRBJ2-2
v_gene: TRBV12-3/TRBV12-4
CDR3aa: ASSINRAGTGELF

j_gene: TRBJ1-4
v_gene: TRBV29-1
CDR3aa: SASDGNEKLF

j_gene: TRBJ2-7
v_gene: TRBV18
CDR3aa: ASSQLQGTYEQY

j_gene: TRBJ1-5
v_gene: TRBV5-1
CDR3aa: ASSLEADQPQH

j_gene: TRBJ1-1
v_gene: TRBV11-1
CDR3aa: ASSLVPWLEHMNTEAF

j_gene: TRBJ2-3
v_gene: TRBV15
CDR3aa: ATSRGGQGDPGTDTQY

j_gene: TRBJ1-3
v_gene: TRBV12-3/TRBV12-4
CDR3aa: ASSLAGVLPSGNTIY

j_gene: TRBJ2-3
v_gene: TRBV5-1
CDR3aa: ASSQQQGAADTQY

j_gene: TRBJ2-1
v_gene: TRBV12-3/TRBV12-4
CDR3aa: ASSLRGSGSYNEQF

j_gene: TRBJ2-1
v_gene: TRBV28
CDR3aa: ASSSTGTPEANEQF

j_gene: TRBJ2-1
v_gene: TRBV7-3
CDR3aa: ASSPRTSWSYNEQF

j_gene: TRBJ2-1
v_gene: TRBV20-1
CDR3aa: SASALGTYYNEQF

j_gene: TRBJ2-1
v_gene: TRBV6-1
CDR3aa: ASRLLAGPYNEQF

j_gene: TRBJ2-1
v_gene: TRBV30
CDR3aa: ASRRYRNEQF

j_gene: TRBJ1-5
v_gene: TRBV6-7
CDR3aa: ASKEGKFSNQPQH

j_gene: TRBJ2-1
v_gene: TRBV21-1
CDR3aa: EGGRQFSYNEQF

j_gene: TRBJ2-1
v_gene: TRBV5-6
CDR3aa: ASSRRLAASYNEQF

j_gene: TRBJ2-1
v_gene: TRBV19
CDR3aa: ASSSGSLYNEQF

j_gene: TRBJ2-7
v_gene: TRBV27
CDR3aa: ASSLAGTGGNEQY

j_gene: TRBJ2-4
v_gene: TRBV20-1
CDR3aa: SATRTGRTNIQY

j_gene: TRBJ1-2
v_gene: TRBV4-2
CDR3aa: ASSQGDRTYYGYT

j_gene: TRBJ1-1
v_gene: TRBV20-1
CDR3aa: SASVSGYGMNTEAF

j_gene: TRBJ2-5
v_gene: TRBV10-3
CDR3aa: AIGQGGETQY

j_gene: TRBJ1-1
v_gene: TRBV20-1
CDR3aa: SAQQRFEAF

j_gene: TRBJ2-7
v_gene: TRBV5-1
CDR3aa: ASSSLVTSVYEQY

j_gene: TRBJ1-3
v_gene: TRBV7-9
CDR3aa: ASRPFRSGNTIY

j_gene: TRBJ1-1
v_gene: TRBV5-1
CDR3aa: ASSLKGTGYTEAF

j_gene: TRBJ2-5
v_gene: TRBV7-9
CDR3aa: ASSPPAVRETQY

j_gene: TRBJ2-2
v_gene: TRBV7-2
CDR3aa: ASSTTGVAGELF

j_gene: TRBJ1-5
v_gene: TRBV10-3
CDR3aa: AISLGGAGQPQH

j_gene: TRBJ1-5
v_gene: TRBV6-2/TRBV6-3
CDR3aa: ASRSTGTGQPQH

j_gene: TRBJ2-3
v_gene: TRBV3-1
CDR3aa: ASNARWGTDTQY

j_gene: TRBJ2-1
v_gene: TRBV5-1
CDR3aa: ASSWIAGEFSEQF

j_gene: TRBJ2-7
v_gene: TRBV29-1
CDR3aa: SVQDRTLREQY